This TCR beta chain was recorded in a study of cytomegalovirus exposure and HLA in healthy donors. Notes on the study in general: The TCR clusters that emerged in the first cohort tended, a later analysis found, to co-occur in the 120 or so validation repertoires. It was reportedly the case that the classifier diagnosed cytomegalovirus status with high specificity and sensitivity. The study labeled roughly 160 TCR beta chains cytomegalovirus-associated. TCR sequences were mostly rare, though some public TCRs occurred in many donors.

Method: immunoSEQ multiplex PCR; TCRdb's copy keeps in-frame clones and lacks some. The data show around 130,000 clones, 88% seen once. The sample holds a few counts of this clone. The target antigen is unknown. The CDR3 consists of 15 residues. CDR1 SNHLY and CDR2 FYNNEI come from the germline V gene. J lost 9 bases, V lost 7 bases, and 13 bases had no gene match. The chain employs TRBV2 and TRBJ1-1; TRBD1 aligns across 11 bases. The clonotype originates from a man aged 25-40 years in good health and CMV-seronegative. The sequenced sample was PBMCs. The CDR3 DNA reads TGTGCCAGCACAGGACAGGGGGCGGTAGTTCAGAAAGCTTTCTTT. Protein sequence: CASTGQGAVVQKAFF.